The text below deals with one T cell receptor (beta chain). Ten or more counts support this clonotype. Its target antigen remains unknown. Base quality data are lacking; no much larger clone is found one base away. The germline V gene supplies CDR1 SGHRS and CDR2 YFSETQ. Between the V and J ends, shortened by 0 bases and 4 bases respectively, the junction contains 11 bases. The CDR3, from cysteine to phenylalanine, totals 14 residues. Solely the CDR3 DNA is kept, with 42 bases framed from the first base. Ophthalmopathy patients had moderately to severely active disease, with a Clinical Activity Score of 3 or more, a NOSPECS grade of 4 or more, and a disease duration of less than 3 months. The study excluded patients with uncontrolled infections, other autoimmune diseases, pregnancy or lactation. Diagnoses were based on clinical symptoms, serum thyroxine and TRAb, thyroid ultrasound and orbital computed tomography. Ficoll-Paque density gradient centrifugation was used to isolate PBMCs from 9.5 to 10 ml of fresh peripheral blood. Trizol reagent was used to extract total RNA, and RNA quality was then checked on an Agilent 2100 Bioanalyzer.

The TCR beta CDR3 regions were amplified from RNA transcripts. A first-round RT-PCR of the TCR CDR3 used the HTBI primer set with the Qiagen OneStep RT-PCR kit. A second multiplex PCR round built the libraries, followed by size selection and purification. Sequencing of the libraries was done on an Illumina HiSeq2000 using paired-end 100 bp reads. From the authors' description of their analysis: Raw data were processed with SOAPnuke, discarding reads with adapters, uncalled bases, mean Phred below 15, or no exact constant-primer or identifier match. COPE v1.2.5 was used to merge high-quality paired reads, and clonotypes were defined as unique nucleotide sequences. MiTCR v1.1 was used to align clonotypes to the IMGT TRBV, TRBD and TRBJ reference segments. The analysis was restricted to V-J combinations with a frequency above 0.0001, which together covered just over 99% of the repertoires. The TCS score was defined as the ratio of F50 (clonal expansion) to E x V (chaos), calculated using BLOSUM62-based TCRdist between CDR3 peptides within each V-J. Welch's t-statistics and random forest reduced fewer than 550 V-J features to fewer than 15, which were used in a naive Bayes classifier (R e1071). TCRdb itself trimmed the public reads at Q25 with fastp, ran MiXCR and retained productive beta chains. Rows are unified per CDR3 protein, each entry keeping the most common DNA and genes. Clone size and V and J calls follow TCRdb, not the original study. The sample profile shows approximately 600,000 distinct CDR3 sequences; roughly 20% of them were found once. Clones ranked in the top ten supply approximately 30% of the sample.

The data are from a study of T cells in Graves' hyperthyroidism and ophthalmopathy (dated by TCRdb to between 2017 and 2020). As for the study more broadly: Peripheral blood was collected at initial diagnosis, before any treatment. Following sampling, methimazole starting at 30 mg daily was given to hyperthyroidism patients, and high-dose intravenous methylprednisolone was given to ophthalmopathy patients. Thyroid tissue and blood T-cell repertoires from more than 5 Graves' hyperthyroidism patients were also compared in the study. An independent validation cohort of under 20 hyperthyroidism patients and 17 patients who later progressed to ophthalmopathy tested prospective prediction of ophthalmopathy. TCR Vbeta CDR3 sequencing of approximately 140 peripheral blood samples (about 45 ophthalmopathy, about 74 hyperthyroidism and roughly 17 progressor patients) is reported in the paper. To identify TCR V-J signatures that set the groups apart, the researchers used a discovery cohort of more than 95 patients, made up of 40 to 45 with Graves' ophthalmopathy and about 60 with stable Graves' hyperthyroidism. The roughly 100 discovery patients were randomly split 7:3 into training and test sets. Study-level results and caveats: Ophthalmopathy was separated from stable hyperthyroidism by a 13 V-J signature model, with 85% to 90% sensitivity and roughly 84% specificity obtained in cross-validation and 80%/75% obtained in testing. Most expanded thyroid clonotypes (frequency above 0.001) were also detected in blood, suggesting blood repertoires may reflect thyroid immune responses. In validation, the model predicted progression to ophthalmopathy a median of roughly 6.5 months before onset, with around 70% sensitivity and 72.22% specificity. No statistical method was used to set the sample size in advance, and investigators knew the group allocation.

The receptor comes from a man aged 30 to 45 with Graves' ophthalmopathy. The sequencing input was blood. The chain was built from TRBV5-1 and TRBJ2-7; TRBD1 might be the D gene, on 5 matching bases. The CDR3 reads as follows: CASSLDRLGYEQYF. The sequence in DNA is TGCGCCAGCAGCTTGGACAGGCTTGGGTACGAGCAGTACTTC.